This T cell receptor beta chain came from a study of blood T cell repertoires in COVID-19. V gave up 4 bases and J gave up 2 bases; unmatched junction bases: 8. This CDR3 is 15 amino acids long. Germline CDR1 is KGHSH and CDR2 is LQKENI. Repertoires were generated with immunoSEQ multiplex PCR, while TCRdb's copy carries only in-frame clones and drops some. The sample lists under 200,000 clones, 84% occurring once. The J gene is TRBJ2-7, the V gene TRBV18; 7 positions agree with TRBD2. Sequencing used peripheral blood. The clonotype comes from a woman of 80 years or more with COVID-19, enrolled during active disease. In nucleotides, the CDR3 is TGTGCCAGCTCACTGCAGCGGGATCCCGCCTACGAGCAGTACTTC. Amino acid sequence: CASSLQRDPAYEQYF. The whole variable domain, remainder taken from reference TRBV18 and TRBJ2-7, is NAGVMQNPRHLVRRRGQEARLRCSPMKGHSHVYWYRQLPEEGLKFMVYLQKENIIDESGMPKERFSAEFPKEGPSILRIQQVVRGDSAAYFCASSLQRDPAYEQYFGPGTRLTVT.